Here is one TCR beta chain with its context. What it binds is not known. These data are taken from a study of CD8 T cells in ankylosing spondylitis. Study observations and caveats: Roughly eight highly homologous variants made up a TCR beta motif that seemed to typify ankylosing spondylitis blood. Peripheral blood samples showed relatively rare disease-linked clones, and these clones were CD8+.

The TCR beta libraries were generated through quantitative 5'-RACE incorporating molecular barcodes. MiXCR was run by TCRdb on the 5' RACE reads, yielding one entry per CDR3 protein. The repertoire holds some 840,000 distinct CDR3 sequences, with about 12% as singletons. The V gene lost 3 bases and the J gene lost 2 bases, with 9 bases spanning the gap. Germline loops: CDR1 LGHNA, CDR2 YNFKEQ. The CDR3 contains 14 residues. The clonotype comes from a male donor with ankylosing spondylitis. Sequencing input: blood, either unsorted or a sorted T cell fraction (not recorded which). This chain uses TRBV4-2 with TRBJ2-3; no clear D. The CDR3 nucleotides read TGTGCCAGCAGCCATGAGACCTCCACAGATACGCAGTATTTT. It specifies CASSHETSTDTQYF.